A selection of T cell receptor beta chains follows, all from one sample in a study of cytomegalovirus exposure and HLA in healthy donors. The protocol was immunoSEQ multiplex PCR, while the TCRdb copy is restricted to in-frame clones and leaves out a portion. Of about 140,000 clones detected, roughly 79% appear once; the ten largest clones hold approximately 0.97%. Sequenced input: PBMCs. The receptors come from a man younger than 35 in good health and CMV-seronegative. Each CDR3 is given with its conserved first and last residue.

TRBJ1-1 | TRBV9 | CASSVGEGLTEAFF
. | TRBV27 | CASSRGTGASWDYEQYF
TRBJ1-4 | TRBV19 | CASSITGGDGKLFF
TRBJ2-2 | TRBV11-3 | CASSPRTGSTGELFF
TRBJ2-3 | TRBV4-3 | CASSQTGGGTDTQYF
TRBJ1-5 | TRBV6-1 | CASSPDLGANQPQHF
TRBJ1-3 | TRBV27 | CASSRTGGRSSSGNTIYF
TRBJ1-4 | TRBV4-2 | CASSQDSGRVEKLFF
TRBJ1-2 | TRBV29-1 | CSVDGSGYTF
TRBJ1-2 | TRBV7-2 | CASTRGRGYGYTF
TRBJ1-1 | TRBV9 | CASSVGRGTEAFF
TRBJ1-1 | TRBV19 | CASSILGTGEAFF
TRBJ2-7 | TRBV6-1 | CASSGGGQKSSYEQYF
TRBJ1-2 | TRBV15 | CATSRDQGVDGYTF
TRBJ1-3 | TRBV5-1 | CASSLANSGNTIYF
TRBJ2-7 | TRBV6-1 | CAIPRRDTYGEQYF
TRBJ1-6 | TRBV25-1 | CASSAGQNNSPLHF